This T cell receptor (beta chain) was observed in a study of blood T cell repertoires in COVID-19. Germline trimming cut 5 bases from V and 4 bases from J; bases unmatched to any gene: 3. Germline assignment: CDR1 GTSNPN and CDR2 SVGIG (reference sequence). This CDR3 region has 15 residues. Repertoires were generated with immunoSEQ multiplex PCR, while TCRdb's copy carries only in-frame clones and drops some. This table has approximately 230,000 clones, roughly 91% appearing once. The chain links TRBV30 to TRBJ2-1; 15 positions match TRBD2. The source material was PBMCs or T cells enriched from blood (not recorded which). The clonotype comes from a woman aged 25 to 39 who had recovered from COVID-19. CDR3 in amino acids: CAWRGTSGRYNEQFF. The CDR3 DNA reads as TGTGCCTGGCGTGGGACTAGCGGGAGGTACAATGAGCAGTTCTTC.